What follows is one T cell receptor beta chain and its context. Data came from immunoSEQ multiplex PCR; TCRdb stores just in-frame clones and leaves some out. The sample holds a few hundred thousand clones; roughly 84% are singletons and the top ten take about 7.4%. The sample belongs to a study of blood T cell repertoires in COVID-19. The wider study: Whether acute or convalescent, the COVID-19 samples came from the United States, Italy and Spain.

V shed 2 bases and J shed 0 bases, with 4 bases lying between them. The CDR3 extends over 13 amino acids. The receptor's source is a woman in her forties or fifties with acute or convalescent COVID-19. This chain connects TRBV12-3 or TRBV12-4 to TRBJ1-1, with D unclear. What was sequenced was peripheral blood. The CDR3 DNA reads as TGTGCCAGCAGTTTAACAGTGAACACTGAAGCTTTCTTT. Translating it yields CASSLTVNTEAFF.